The entry below describes one T cell receptor (beta chain). The sample is drawn from a study of blood T cell repertoires in COVID-19. In terms of age and location, participants ranged from roughly 18 to 90 years and lived in about 25 US areas. The V and J ends lost 6 bases and 2 bases, in that order; junction bases with no gene match: 5. Germline-derived CDR1 and CDR2 are LNHDA and SQIVND (reference sequence). The CDR3 sequence is 15 residues long. Sequencing was performed with immunoSEQ multiplex PCR; in TCRdb, only in-frame clones are kept and a portion is missing. The sample consists of almost 200,000 clones, 80% to 90% of them appearing once.

This TCR was recovered from a young woman who had recovered from COVID-19. The chain recombines TRBV19 with TRBJ2-2; 8 bases align to TRBD1. The sequencing sample was made of PBMCs or T cells enriched from blood (not recorded which). The CDR3 is CASSPTGANTGELFF. CDR3 nucleotides: TGTGCCAGTAGCCCGACAGGGGCAAACACCGGGGAGCTGTTTTTT. The full variable domain, in which reference TRBV19 and TRBJ2-2 provide the parts outside the CDR3, is DGGITQSPKYLFRKEGQNVTLSCEQNLNHDAMYWYRQDPGQGLRLIYYSQIVNDFQKGDIAEGYSVSREKKESFPLTVTSAQKNPTAFYLCASSPTGANTGELFFGEGSRLTVL.